This TCR beta chain was documented in a study of OX40 agonist ivuxolimab in advanced cancers. Across the study: Ivuxolimab is a fully human IgG2 antibody that activates OX40 (CD134). Partial responses were seen in three patients, one with hepatocellular carcinoma and two with cutaneous melanoma. Study findings and constraints: Within 6 weeks, CD4+ and CD8+ blood T cells expanded clonally at 0.1 to 3.0 mg/kg. Among expanded peripheral T cells, antigen specificity went undetermined.

In its sample, this clone was seen a few times. Its antigen is unknown. CDR1 SEHNR and CDR2 FQNEAQ come from the germline V gene (reference sequence). The CDR3 is 13 residues long. V was cut by 1 base and J by 1 base, with 4 bases left in between. Assay used: immunoSEQ multiplex PCR; TCRdb lists only in-frame clones, some missing. Seen here are tens of thousands of clones, more than 90% observed once, and the top ten hold over 0.6%. The V gene is TRBV7-9, the J gene TRBJ1-1; D gene ambiguous. The TCR was taken from an adult with an advanced solid tumor such as melanoma, head and neck, liver or kidney cancer. Sequenced material: CD4+ or CD8+ T cells sorted from blood, taken in a trial of the OX40 agonist ivuxolimab. This chain's CDR3 is CASSLDRNTEAFF. CDR3 in DNA: TGTGCCAGCAGCTTAGATAGGAACACTGAAGCTTTCTTT.